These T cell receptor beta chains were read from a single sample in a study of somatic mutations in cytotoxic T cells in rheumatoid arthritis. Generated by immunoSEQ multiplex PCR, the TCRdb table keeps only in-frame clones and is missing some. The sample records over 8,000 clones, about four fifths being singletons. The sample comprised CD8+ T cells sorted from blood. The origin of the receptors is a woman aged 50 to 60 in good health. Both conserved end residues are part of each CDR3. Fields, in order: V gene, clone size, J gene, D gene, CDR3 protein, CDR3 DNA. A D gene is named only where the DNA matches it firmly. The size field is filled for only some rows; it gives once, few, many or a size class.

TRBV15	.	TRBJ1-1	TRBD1	CATSQGAFGNTEAFF	TGTGCCACTTCACAGGGGGCGTTTGGGAACACTGAAGCTTTCTTT
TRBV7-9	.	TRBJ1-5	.	CASSFTGPNQPQHF	TGTGCCAGCAGCTTTACAGGTCCCAATCAGCCCCAGCATTTT
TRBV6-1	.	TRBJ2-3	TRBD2	CASSEGSGGDTQYF	TGTGCCAGCAGTGAAGGTAGCGGGGGAGATACGCAGTATTTT
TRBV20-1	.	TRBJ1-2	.	CSARGGDGYTF	TGCAGTGCTAGAGGGGGCGATGGCTACACCTTC
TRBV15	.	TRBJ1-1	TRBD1	CATSIPRTGNTEAFF	TGTGCCACCAGCATACCTAGGACAGGGAACACTGAAGCTTTCTTT
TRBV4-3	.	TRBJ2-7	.	CASSQARGYEQYF	TGCGCCAGCAGCCAAGCGCGGGGTTACGAGCAGTACTTC
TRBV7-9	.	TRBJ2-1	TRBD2	CASSPSGQLYNEQFF	TGTGCCAGCAGCCCTAGCGGGCAACTTTACAATGAGCAGTTCTTC
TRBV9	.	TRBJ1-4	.	CASSPTGPTNEKLFF	TGTGCCAGCAGCCCTACAGGGCCAACTAATGAAAAACTGTTTTTT
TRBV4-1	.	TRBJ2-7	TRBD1	CASSHRDRGFDEQYF	TGCGCCAGCAGCCACCGGGACAGGGGGTTTGACGAGCAGTACTTC
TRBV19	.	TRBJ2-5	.	CASSTSGGSGAETQYF	TGTGCCAGTAGTACCTCGGGGGGCTCGGGAGCAGAGACCCAGTACTTC
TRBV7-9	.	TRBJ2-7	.	CASSFQVREQYF	TGTGCCAGCAGCTTCCAGGTTCGCGAGCAGTACTTC
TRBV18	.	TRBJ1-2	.	CASSPPSLQGGDGYTF	TGTGCCAGCTCACCACCGAGCCTGCAGGGAGGGGATGGCTACACCTTC
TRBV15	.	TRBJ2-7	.	CATSTDAGYHEQYF	TGTGCCACCAGCACAGATGCAGGGTACCACGAGCAGTACTTC
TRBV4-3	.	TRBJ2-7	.	CASSQDSYEQYF	TGCGCCAGCAGCCAAGACAGCTACGAGCAGTACTTC
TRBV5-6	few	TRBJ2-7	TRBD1	CASSLEGQGYEQYF	TGTGCCAGCAGCTTGGAGGGACAGGGGTACGAGCAGTACTTC
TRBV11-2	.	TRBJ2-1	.	CASSSALSDWTYNEQFF	TGTGCCAGCAGCTCAGCTCTTAGCGACTGGACCTACAATGAGCAGTTCTTC
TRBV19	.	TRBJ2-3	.	CASRRGWHTDTQYF	TGTGCCAGTAGAAGGGGTTGGCACACAGATACGCAGTATTTT
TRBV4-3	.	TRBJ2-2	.	CAGSQDWTGGVPTGELFF	TGCGCCGGCAGCCAAGATTGGACAGGAGGGGTCCCCACCGGGGAGCTGTTTTTT
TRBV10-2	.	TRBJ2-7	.	CASSPGSYEQYF	TGCGCCAGCAGTCCCGGCTCCTACGAGCAGTACTTC
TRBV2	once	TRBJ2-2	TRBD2	CASSEQAGGTVTGELFF	TGTGCCAGCAGTGAGCAGGCGGGAGGGACGGTCACCGGGGAGCTGTTTTTT
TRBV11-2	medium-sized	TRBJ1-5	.	CASSLENGNQPQHF	TGTGCCAGCAGCTTAGAGAACGGGAATCAGCCCCAGCATTTT
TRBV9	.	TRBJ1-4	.	CASSGGILNEKLFF	TGTGCCAGCAGCGGAGGGATTCTTAATGAAAAACTGTTTTTT
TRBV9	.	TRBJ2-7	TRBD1	CASSTSGTDYEQYF	TGTGCCAGCAGCACCTCCGGGACAGACTACGAGCAGTACTTC
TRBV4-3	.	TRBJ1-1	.	CASSPGAVNTEAFF	TGCGCCAGCAGTCCAGGGGCCGTGAACACTGAAGCTTTCTTT
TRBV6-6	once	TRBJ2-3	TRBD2	CASSSLTSGGTDTQYF	TGTGCCAGCAGTTCCCTGACTAGCGGGGGAACAGATACGCAGTATTTT
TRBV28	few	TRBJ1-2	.	CASSFRGLNYGYTF	TGTGCCAGCAGTTTTCGGGGTTTAAACTATGGCTACACCTTC
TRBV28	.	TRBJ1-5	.	CASSLSGASNQPQHF	TGTGCCAGCAGTTTATCAGGGGCCAGCAATCAGCCCCAGCATTTT
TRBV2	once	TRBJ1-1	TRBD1	CASRGQGAGTEAFF	TGTGCCAGCAGGGGTCAGGGGGCTGGCACTGAAGCTTTCTTT
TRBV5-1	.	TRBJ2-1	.	CASSLPSGDVYNEQFF	TGCGCCAGCAGCTTGCCATCAGGGGACGTCTACAATGAGCAGTTCTTC
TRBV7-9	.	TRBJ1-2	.	CATSQGSYGYTF	TGTGCCACATCTCAGGGGAGTTATGGCTACACCTTC
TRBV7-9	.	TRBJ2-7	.	CASSPDSSYEQYF	TGTGCCAGCAGCCCCGATAGCTCCTACGAGCAGTACTTC
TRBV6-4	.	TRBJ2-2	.	CASSDLGTGELFF	TGTGCCAGCAGTGACCTAGGCACCGGGGAGCTGTTTTTT
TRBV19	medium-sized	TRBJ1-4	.	CASGYRGQNEKLFF	TGTGCCAGTGGTTACAGAGGGCAAAATGAAAAACTGTTTTTT
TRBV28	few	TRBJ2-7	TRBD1	CASSLGDRASSYEQYF	TGTGCCAGCAGTTTAGGGGACAGGGCCAGCTCCTACGAGCAGTACTTC
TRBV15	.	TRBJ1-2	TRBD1	CATSRETGAWEGYTF	TGTGCCACCAGCAGAGAGACAGGGGCCTGGGAGGGCTACACCTTC
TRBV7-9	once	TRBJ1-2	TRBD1	CASSAPGQAFREGYTF	TGTGCCAGCAGCGCCCCGGGACAGGCCTTCCGGGAAGGCTACACCTTC
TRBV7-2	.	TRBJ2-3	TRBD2	CASTSGGPQRDTQYF	TGTGCCAGCACCTCGGGGGGTCCCCAGAGGGATACGCAGTATTTT
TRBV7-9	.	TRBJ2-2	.	CASSPIQNTGELFF	TGTGCCAGCAGCCCCATACAGAACACCGGGGAGCTGTTTTTT
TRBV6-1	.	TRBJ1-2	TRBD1	CASSPRDRGRNGYTF	TGTGCCAGCAGTCCTCGGGACAGGGGGCGGAATGGCTACACCTTC
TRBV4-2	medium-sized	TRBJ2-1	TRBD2	CASSQAGLADYNEQFF	TGTGCCAGCAGCCAAGCGGGACTAGCGGATTACAATGAGCAGTTCTTC
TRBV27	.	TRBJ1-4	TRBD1	CASSRTGVGEKLFF	TGTGCCAGCAGCCGGACAGGCGTCGGTGAAAAACTGTTTTTT
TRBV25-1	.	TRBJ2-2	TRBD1	CASRTGGQDTGELFF	TGTGCCAGCAGGACAGGGGGCCAGGACACCGGGGAGCTGTTTTTT
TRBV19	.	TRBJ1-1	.	CASSFGTPNTEAFF	TGTGCCAGTAGCTTCGGGACTCCGAACACTGAAGCTTTCTTT
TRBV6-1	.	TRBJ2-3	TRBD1	CATNEDRVGFDTQYF	TGTGCCACCAATGAGGACAGGGTAGGATTTGATACGCAGTATTTT